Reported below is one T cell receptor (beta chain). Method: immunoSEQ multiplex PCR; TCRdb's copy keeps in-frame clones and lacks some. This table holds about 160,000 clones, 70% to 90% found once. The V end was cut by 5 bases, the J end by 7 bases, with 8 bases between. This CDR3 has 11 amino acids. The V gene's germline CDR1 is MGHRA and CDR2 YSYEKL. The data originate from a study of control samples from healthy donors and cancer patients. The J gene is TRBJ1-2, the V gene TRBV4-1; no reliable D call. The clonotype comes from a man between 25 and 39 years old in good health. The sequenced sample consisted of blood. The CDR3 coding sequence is TGCGCCAGCAGCGGCAGTAGTGGCTACACCTTC. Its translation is CASSGSSGYTF.